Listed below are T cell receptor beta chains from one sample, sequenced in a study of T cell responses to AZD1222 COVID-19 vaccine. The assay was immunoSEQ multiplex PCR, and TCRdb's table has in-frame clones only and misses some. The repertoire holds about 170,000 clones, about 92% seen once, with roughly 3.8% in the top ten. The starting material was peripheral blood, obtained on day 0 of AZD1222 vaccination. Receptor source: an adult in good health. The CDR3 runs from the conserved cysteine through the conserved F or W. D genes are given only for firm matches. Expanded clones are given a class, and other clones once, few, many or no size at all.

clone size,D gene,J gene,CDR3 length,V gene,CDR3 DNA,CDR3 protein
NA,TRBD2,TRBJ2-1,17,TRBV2,TGTGCCAGCAGCCAAAGTGGGACTAGCGGGACCGACAATGAGCAGTTCTTC,CASSQSGTSGTDNEQFF
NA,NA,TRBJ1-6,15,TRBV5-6,TGTGCCAGCAGCTTCCCACAGGGTCCTAATTCACCCCTCCACTTT,CASSFPQGPNSPLHF
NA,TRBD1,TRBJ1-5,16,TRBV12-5,TGTGCTACTGGACAGGGGGCCATAGATAGCAATCAGCCCCAGCATTTT,CATGQGAIDSNQPQHF
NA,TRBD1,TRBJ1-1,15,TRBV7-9,TGTGCCAGCAGCCCCCACGGACAGGTGGACACTGAAGCTTTCTTT,CASSPHGQVDTEAFF
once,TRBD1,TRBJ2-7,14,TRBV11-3,TGTGCCAGCAGCTTGAGGGGGCACTTGGGCGAGCAGTACTTC,CASSLRGHLGEQYF
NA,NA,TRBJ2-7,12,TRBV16,TGTGCCAGCAGCCAGGGAGGGGGCGAGCAGTACTTC,CASSQGGGEQYF
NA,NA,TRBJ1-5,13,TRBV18,TGTGCCAGCTCACCACCTCCCCCAGGGCCCCAGCATTTT,CASSPPPPGPQHF
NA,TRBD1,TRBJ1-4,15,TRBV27,TGTGCCAGCAGTCCGAGGACAGGGAGTAATGAAAAACTGTTTTTT,CASSPRTGSNEKLFF
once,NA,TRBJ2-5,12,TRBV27,TGTGCCAGCGGATATGCCCAAGAGACCCAGTACTTC,CASGYAQETQYF
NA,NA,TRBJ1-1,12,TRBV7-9,TGTGCCAGCAGCTTAATTGACACTGAAGCTTTCTTT,CASSLIDTEAFF
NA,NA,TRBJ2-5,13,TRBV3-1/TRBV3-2,TGTGCCAGCAGCCAAGTGACGCAGGAACCCCAGTACTTC,CASSQVTQEPQYF
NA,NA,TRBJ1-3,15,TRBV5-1,TGCGCCAGTTCGCGGCTTGGGGATTTTGGAAACACCATATATTTT,CASSRLGDFGNTIYF
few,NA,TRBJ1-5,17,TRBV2,TGTGCCAGCGGGACGGGACGGGGAAGATATAGCAATCAGCCCCAGCATTTT,CASGTGRGRYSNQPQHF
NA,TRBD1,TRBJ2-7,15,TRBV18,TGTGCCAGCTCAATTTACGACAGGGAAGGTGACGAGCAGTACTTC,CASSIYDREGDEQYF
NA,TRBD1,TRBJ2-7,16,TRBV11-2,TGTGCCAGCAGCAATAAAGGGACAGGGGGTCCCTACGAGCAGTACTTC,CASSNKGTGGPYEQYF
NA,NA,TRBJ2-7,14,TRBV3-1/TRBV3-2,TGTGCCAGCAGCCTAAACCAGCAATCGGGCGAGCAGTACTTC,CASSLNQQSGEQYF
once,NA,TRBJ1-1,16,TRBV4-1,TGCGCCAGCAGCCAAGATGACGGGGGCACCAACACTGAAGCTTTCTTT,CASSQDDGGTNTEAFF
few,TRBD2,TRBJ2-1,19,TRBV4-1,TGCGCCAGCAGCCCATCCACTAGCGGGAGTTGGAGCTCCTACAATGAGCAGTTCTTC,CASSPSTSGSWSSYNEQFF
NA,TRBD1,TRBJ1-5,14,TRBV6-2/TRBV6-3,TGTGCCAGCAGTTCTCTGGACAGGGTGGGGCCCCAGCATTTT,CASSSLDRVGPQHF
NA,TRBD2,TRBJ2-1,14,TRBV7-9,TGTGCCTCCTCCCTCGGGGCGGGGACTATTAGGGAGTTCTTC,CASSLGAGTIREFF
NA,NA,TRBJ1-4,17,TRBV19,TGTGCCAGTAGTGCAGGACTCACAGGGTTTACTAATGAAAAACTGTTTTTT,CASSAGLTGFTNEKLFF
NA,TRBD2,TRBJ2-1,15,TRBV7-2,TGTGCCAGCAGCCGGCTAGCGGTTTCCTACAATGAGCAGTTCTTC,CASSRLAVSYNEQFF
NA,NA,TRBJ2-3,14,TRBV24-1,TGTGCCACCAGTGATGCAAATGCTGGAGATACGCAGTATTTT,CATSDANAGDTQYF
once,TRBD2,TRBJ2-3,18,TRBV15,TGTGCCACCAGCAGCGGACTAGGACTAGCGGGGGGCACAGATACGCAGTATTTT,CATSSGLGLAGGTDTQYF
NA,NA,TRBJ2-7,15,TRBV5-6,TGTGCCAGCAGCCAAGATGAACAGGGCCACTACGAGCAGTACTTC,CASSQDEQGHYEQYF
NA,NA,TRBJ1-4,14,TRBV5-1,TGCGCCAGCAGCTTGAGCTCAACTAATGAAAAACTGTTTTTT,CASSLSSTNEKLFF
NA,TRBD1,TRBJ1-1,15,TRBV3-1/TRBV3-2,TGTGCCAGCAGCCAACCGGACAGGGCGAACACTGAAGCTTTCTTT,CASSQPDRANTEAFF
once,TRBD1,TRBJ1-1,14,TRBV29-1,TGCAGCGTTTGGGACAGGGAATCAAACACTGAAGCTTTCTTT,CSVWDRESNTEAFF
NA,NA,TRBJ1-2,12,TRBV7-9,TGTGCCAGCAGCCCCGTCGGCGTCGGCTACACCTTC,CASSPVGVGYTF
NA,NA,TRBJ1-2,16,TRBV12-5,TGTGCTAGTGGTTTGCCCCACCCAGAGGGTATTAGGGGCTACACCTTC,CASGLPHPEGIRGYTF
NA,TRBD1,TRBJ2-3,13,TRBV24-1,TGTGCCACCAGTGATTGGACAGGGGATACGCAGTATTTT,CATSDWTGDTQYF
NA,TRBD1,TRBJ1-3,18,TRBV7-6,TGTGCCAGCAGCTTAGAGCCCTTTGACAGGGACTCTGGAAACACCATATATTTT,CASSLEPFDRDSGNTIYF
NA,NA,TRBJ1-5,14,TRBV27,TGTGCCAGCAGTTGGCGGGATAGCAATCAGCCCCAGCATTTT,CASSWRDSNQPQHF
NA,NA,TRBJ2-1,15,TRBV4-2,TGTGCCAGCAGCCAACCCGGGGGCTCCTACAATGAGCAGTTCTTC,CASSQPGGSYNEQFF
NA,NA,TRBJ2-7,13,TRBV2,TGTGCCAGCGACCGGGACACCAACTACGAGCAGTACTTC,CASDRDTNYEQYF
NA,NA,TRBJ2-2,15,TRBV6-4,TGTGCCAGCAGGTTCCGGGACAATTACACCGGGGAGCTGTTTTTT,CASRFRDNYTGELFF
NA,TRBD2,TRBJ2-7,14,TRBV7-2,TGTGCCAGCAGCCCCACTAGCGACGCCTACGAGCAGTACTTC,CASSPTSDAYEQYF
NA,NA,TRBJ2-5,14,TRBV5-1,TGCGCCAGCAGCTTGGGGGCAGGGAAGGAGACCCAGTACTTC,CASSLGAGKETQYF
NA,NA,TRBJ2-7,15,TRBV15,TGTGCCACCAGCAGAGACGCCGGGCCGCACTACGAGCAGTACTTC,CATSRDAGPHYEQYF
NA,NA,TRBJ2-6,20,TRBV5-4,TGTGCCAGCAGCTTGGCGGTGTTCAGGGCAGGGCCGCGTGGGGCCAACGTCCTGACTTTC,CASSLAVFRAGPRGANVLTF